This TCR beta chain was profiled in a study of a mutant IDH1 vaccine in newly diagnosed glioma. Study summary: Beforehand, treatment had been radiotherapy, temozolomide, or both; the majority received both.

V gave up 1 base and J gave up 0 bases, with 18 bases separating them. Germline-derived CDR1 and CDR2 are SGDLS and YYNGEE. This CDR3 is 18 amino acids long. About this clone itself: Its antigen is as yet unknown.

The time point: week 35, safety follow-up. Each vaccine dose was 300 ug of mutant IDH1 20-mer peptide, with topical imiquimod. The table came from immunoSEQ multiplex PCR; TCRdb's copy has only in-frame clones and leaves some out. This table holds 30,000 to 40,000 clones, around 84% found once. The sequencing used PBMCs, collected from a glioma patient whose treatment included an IDH1 peptide vaccine. The receptor comes from a young woman with glioma. This chain uses TRBV9 with TRBJ2-3, with TRBD2 as a possible D gene (7 bases). CDR3 loop: CASSVRRGAPESTDTQYF. In DNA form, the CDR3 reads TGTGCCAGCAGCGTACGTCGGGGGGCCCCCGAAAGCACAGATACGCAGTATTTT.